This note documents a single TCR beta chain sequence. These data are taken from a study of blood T cells in healthy people across ages. This CDR3 spans 16 amino acids. The V segment lost 1 base and the J segment 0 bases; nucleotides outside the gene matches: 7. Per the germline V gene, CDR1 is DFQATT and CDR2 is SNEGSKA (reference sequence). Using a J-beta primer mix together with a sample-barcoded 5' primer, a second PCR was run for about 6 to 11 cycles. TCRdb re-called the 5' RACE reads through MiXCR, storing one row per CDR3 protein. The table lists about 1.6 million distinct CDR3 sequences, roughly 32% of them singletons.

This chain joins TRBV20-1 and TRBJ2-7; 9 bases are a match to TRBD2. The source material was blood. The source of this sequence is a young woman in good health. Written as DNA, the CDR3 is TGCAGTGCTAGAGCCGTTATAGCGGGGGACTCCTACGAGCAGTACTTC. This codes for CSARAVIAGDSYEQYF.